This TCR beta chain came from a study of blood T cell repertoires in COVID-19. With respect to this clone: A junction boundary mismatches the germline segment, possibly from a read error.

CDR1 and CDR2 from the germline V gene are SGHTA and FQGTGA. The CDR3 runs to 14 residues. Profiled with immunoSEQ multiplex PCR; TCRdb holds only in-frame clones, not every one. The sample consists of 150,000 to 200,000 clones, more than 75% of them appearing once. The receptor was isolated from a woman aged 50 to 65 with acute COVID-19. The genes are TRBV7-3 and TRBJ2-1, with TRBD2 matching over 8 bases. The sequencing sample was made of PBMCs or T cells enriched from blood (not recorded which). The CDR3 region has the DNA TGTGCCAGCAGGATAGCGGGGTCCTCCAATGAGCAGTTCTTC. It is translated as CASRIAGSSNEQFF.